These T cell receptor beta chains were read from a single sample in a study of CD8 T cells in ankylosing spondylitis. TCRdb passed the 5' RACE reads through MiXCR, listing each CDR3 protein once. The sample holds approximately 260,000 distinct CDR3 sequences, over 15% seen once. The sample consisted of blood, either unsorted or a sorted T cell fraction (not recorded which). The receptors shown here come from a male donor with ankylosing spondylitis or in good health (not recorded which). The CDR3 runs from the conserved cysteine through the conserved F or W. Fields, in order: CDR3 DNA, CDR3 protein, J gene, V gene, clone size, D gene. The D gene is left open where the match is weak. Part of the rows lack a size; the others show once, few, many or a class for expanded clones.

TGCAGTGCTTTTTCGGGCGGGACCTACGAGCAGTACTTC,CSAFSGGTYEQYF,TRBJ2-7,TRBV20-1,-,-
TGTGCCAGCAGCTGGGGACTAGCGGGAGGACCAGATACGCAGTATTTT,CASSWGLAGGPDTQYF,TRBJ2-3,TRBV7-2,few,TRBD2
TGCAGCGTTGAGGGGTGGACAGAGAGCACAGATACGCAGTATTTT,CSVEGWTESTDTQYF,TRBJ2-3,TRBV29-1,few,-
TGTGCCATTTGGGACTTGAGAACCGGGGAGCTGTTTTTT,CAIWDLRTGELFF,TRBJ2-2,TRBV6-1,few,-
TGTGCCATCAGTGAGTCTTTAACAGATACGCAGTATTTT,CAISESLTDTQYF,TRBJ2-3,TRBV10-3,-,-
TGTGCCAGCAGCCTGACTAGCGGGCTATACAATGAGCAGTTCTTC,CASSLTSGLYNEQFF,TRBJ2-1,TRBV13,-,TRBD2
TGTGCCAGCACCCAAGGGGGCCCTGTCTACGAGCAGTACTTC,CASTQGGPVYEQYF,TRBJ2-7,TRBV12-3/TRBV12-4,many,TRBD1
TGCAGCTTGGTATTGGTGCAGACAGATACGCAGTATTTT,CSLVLVQTDTQYF,TRBJ2-3,TRBV29-1,many,-
TGCAGTGCTAACGACTACCGCAAAGAGACCCAGTACTTC,CSANDYRKETQYF,TRBJ2-5,TRBV20-1,once,-
TGTGCCAGCAGCCCCGGACAGGGGGCGTACGAGCAGCACTTC,CASSPGQGAYEQHF,TRBJ2-7,TRBV3-1,-,TRBD1
TGCGCCAGCAGCGAGACTAGCCTCGAGACCCAGTACTTC,CASSETSLETQYF,TRBJ2-5,TRBV5-1,few,TRBD2
TGTGCCAGCAGTTTTGGTGCAGGGAAGTCTGAAGCTTTCTTT,CASSFGAGKSEAFF,TRBJ1-1,TRBV5-6,-,-
TGCGCCAGCAGCTTGACAGGGGACGAAGAGACCCAGTACTTC,CASSLTGDEETQYF,TRBJ2-5,TRBV5-1,-,TRBD1
TGTGCCAGCAGCCCCCGGACTAGCGGGAGGGCCGGGGAGCTGTTTTTT,CASSPRTSGRAGELFF,TRBJ2-2,TRBV4-2,few,TRBD2
TGTGCCAGCAGACTCGAGGGAGCTAGCAATCAGCCCCAGCATTTT,CASRLEGASNQPQHF,TRBJ1-5,TRBV27,few,-
TGTGCCAGCAGCAATAAGGGACTAGCCCGACGGGGACATACGCAGTATTTT,CASSNKGLARRGHTQYF,TRBJ2-3,TRBV21-1,many,-
TGTGCCAGCAGCGTAGACGGGAGGGCAGGAAATGAGCAGTTCTTC,CASSVDGRAGNEQFF,TRBJ2-1,TRBV9,-,TRBD2
TGCGCCAGCAGCTTGACTAGCGGACCCTACGAGCAGTACTTC,CASSLTSGPYEQYF,TRBJ2-7,TRBV5-1,-,TRBD2
TGCGCCAGCAGCAGGGTTTTTACTCTAGATACAGATACGCAGTATTTT,CASSRVFTLDTDTQYF,TRBJ2-3,TRBV4-3,few,-
TGTGCCAGCAGTAACGGACTAGCGGGAGCGGAGACCCAGTACTTC,CASSNGLAGAETQYF,TRBJ2-5,TRBV27,-,TRBD2
TGCAGTGCTAGGGACCTACTAGCGGGAGAGGATGAGCAGTTCTTC,CSARDLLAGEDEQFF,TRBJ2-1,TRBV20-1,-,TRBD2
TGTGCCAGCAGCCAAGAACAGGGGAGGGTGGTCGATACGCAGTATTTT,CASSQEQGRVVDTQYF,TRBJ2-3,TRBV3-1,-,-
TGTGCCAGCAGTGACCGGGGGGGCATTGGTTCACCCCTCCACTTT,CASSDRGGIGSPLHF,TRBJ1-6,TRBV25-1,few,-
TGCAGCGTTAGGGACGCCTACACAGATACGCAGTATTTT,CSVRDAYTDTQYF,TRBJ2-3,TRBV29-1,-,-